The source of this T cell receptor beta chain is a study of blood T cell repertoires in COVID-19. Study in general: PBMCs, B-cell-depleted T cells, or T cells were the source of the cDNA or gDNA that made up the material.

As handled by the study authors: Estimates of nucleated cell counts were drawn from the amplification of reference gene primers. TCRdb's table, derived via immunoSEQ multiplex PCR, lists solely in-frame clones and lacks some. That table furnishes V, J and clone size, whereas the DNA furnished D and trimming. This table holds 90,000 to 140,000 clones, roughly 79% found once. The CDR3 totals 14 residues. The V gene's germline CDR1 is GTSNPN and CDR2 SVGIG (reference sequence). J lost 6 bases, V lost 1 base, and 6 bases had no gene match. The chain recombines TRBV30 with TRBJ1-5; 7 nucleotides line up with TRBD1. This TCR came from a woman aged 70 to 79 with acute or convalescent COVID-19. Sequencing was done on a sample of peripheral blood. The CDR3 DNA is TGTGCCTGGAGTGCTACAGGGGAGAGTCAGCCCCAGCATTTT. This translates into CAWSATGESQPQHF. Supplemented by reference TRBV30 and TRBJ1-5, the full variable domain reads SQTIHQWPATLVQPVGSPLSLECTVEGTSNPNLYWYRQAAGRGLQLLFYSVGIGQISSEVPQNLSASRPQDRQFILSSKKLLLSDSGFYLCAWSATGESQPQHFGDGTRLSIL.